Presented here are 18 T cell receptor beta chains from one specimen sequenced in a study of OX40 agonist ivuxolimab in advanced cancers. Receptors were amplified or captured by the immunoSEQ multiplex PCR assay. TCRdb re-hosts the immuneACCESS table, in-frame sequences only. Its copies lack some clones; in the studies checked, an unresolved V gene accounts for under half of them, and the cause for the rest is not known. For this sample the table gives more than 50,000 clones, of which approximately 79% were detected only once. The ten top clones hold under 3% of the sample. Source: CD4+ or CD8+ T cells sorted from blood, taken in a trial of the OX40 agonist ivuxolimab. The source of these receptors is an adult with an advanced solid tumor such as melanoma, head and neck, liver or kidney cancer.

The CDR3 is CASSRVDRVGAGWTEAFF. Here the CDR3 DNA reads TGTGCCAGCAGCAGGGTAGACAGGGTCGGCGCGGGTTGGACTGAAGCTTTCTTT. The rearrangement uses TRBV21-1 and TRBJ1-1; TRBD1, the table's D call, was not compared with the DNA. TRBV21-1 is labeled a pseudogene. The CDR3 totals 18 residues.

This clone has at least ten counts. This chain connects TRBV9 to TRBJ1-1; 7 positions agree with TRBD1. Losses at the gene ends were 3 bases for V and 1 base for J; bases not matched to a gene: 9. This CDR3 has 16 residues. Germline assignment: CDR1 SGDLS and CDR2 YYNGEE. The CDR3 DNA reads as TGTGCCAGCAGCGCATATCCTGGGACAGCGAACACTGAAGCTTTCTTT. This gives the protein CASSAYPGTANTEAFF.

The chain carries TRBV5-1 and TRBJ2-7, with D unresolved. The V end was cut by 4 bases, the J end by 1 base, with 12 bases between. The CDR3 is made up of 14 amino acids. Germline CDR1 reads SGHRS; CDR2 reads YFSETQ. The CDR3 DNA reads TGCGCCAGCAGCCCCCCCTCGAGATCCTACGAGCAGTACTTC. Amino acids: CASSPPSRSYEQYF.

The chain joins TRBV28 to TRBJ1-6; TRBD1 agrees at 8 bases. CDR1 and CDR2 from the germline V gene are MDHEN and SYDVKM. This CDR3 spans 15 amino acids. The V segment lost 5 bases and the J segment 7 bases; nucleotides outside the gene matches: 7. The CDR3 region has the DNA TGTGCCAGCAGTCAACACCGGGACAGGAATTCACCCCTCCACTTT. Translating it yields CASSQHRDRNSPLHF.

The J gene is TRBJ2-5, the V gene TRBV6-5; D is possibly TRBD1 (6 bases). There are 14 residues in the CDR3. Germline CDR1 is MNHEY and CDR2 is SVGAGI. Trimming took 5 bases from V and 2 from J, leaving 12 bases between them. The CDR3 here is CASSPLTGQETQYF. The CDR3 DNA reads TGTGCCAGCAGTCCCCTGACAGGTCAAGAGACCCAGTACTTC.

V usage is TRBV25-1 and J usage is TRBJ2-2; D is perhaps TRBD2 (6 bases). Per the germline V gene, CDR1 is MGHDK and CDR2 is SYGVNS. Trimming removed 3 bases at V and 1 base at J, with 18 bases between. The CDR3 covers 18 residues. CDR3 region: CASSDRDSYTVNTGELFF. The CDR3 DNA is TGTGCCAGCAGTGACAGGGACTCTTACACCGTGAACACCGGGGAGCTGTTTTTT.

The chain is built from TRBV23-1 and TRBJ1-5; D is undetermined. TRBV23-1 belongs to the ORF category, with a function that is uncertain. The V gene lost 2 bases and the J gene lost 3 bases, with 8 bases spanning the gap. The CDR3 sequence is 14 residues long. The CDR3 region has the DNA TGCGCCAGCAGTCAAAAGCAGCCCAATCAGCCCCAGCATTTT. It codes for CASSQKQPNQPQHF.

The chain links TRBV7-9 to TRBJ1-2; D gene ambiguous. There are 13 residues in the CDR3. Deletions cut 5 bases from V and 8 bases from J, with 15 bases between. Germline CDR1 reads SEHNR; CDR2 reads FQNEAQ (reference sequence). CDR3 sequence: CASSLANIGGYTF. CDR3 nucleotides: TGTGCCAGCAGCCTCGCAAACATAGGAGGCTACACCTTC.

This clone was counted between two and nine times. One junction end does not reproduce the germline sequence, and a read error may be involved. The rearrangement joins TRBV29-1 to TRBJ1-5, with unresolved D. Germline loops: CDR1 SQVTM, CDR2 ANQGSEA. This CDR3 is built from 11 residues. The CDR3 region has the DNA TGCAGCGTTACCGCCGCCGGGATGACCCGTTTT. Translating it yields CSVTAAGMTRF. Combining the CDR3 with reference TRBV29-1 and TRBJ1-5 gives the whole variable domain SAVISQKPSRDICQRGTSLTIQCQVDSQVTMMFWYRQQPGQSLTLIATANQGSEATYESGFVIDKFPISRPNLTFSTLTVSNMSPEDSSIYLCSVTAAGMTRFGDGTRLSIL.

J is TRBJ1-4 and V is TRBV19, with D uncertain. CDR3 length equals 13 residues. Between the trimmed V and J ends, which lost 6 bases and 4 bases, there was a span of 9 bases. Germline assignment: CDR1 LNHDA and CDR2 SQIVND (reference sequence). The CDR3 is CASRGNRNEKLFF. The CDR3 nucleotides are TGTGCCAGTAGAGGTAATCGTAATGAAAAACTGTTTTTT.

The CDR3 protein is CASRVSGQGDQPQHF. The CDR3 nucleotides read TGCGCCAGCAGGGTATCCGGACAGGGGGACCAGCCCCAGCATTTT. V is TRBV5-1 and J is TRBJ1-5, with 10 bases identical to TRBD1. The CDR3 has 15 amino acids. The ends lost 5 bases at V and 7 bases at J; junction bases unmatched: 9. Germline CDR1 SGHRS, CDR2 YFSETQ.

This CDR3 is CAISESSWGNPNTEAFF. CDR3 bases: TGTGCCATCAGTGAGTCGAGTTGGGGGAATCCGAACACTGAAGCTTTCTTT. The chain couples TRBV10-3 to TRBJ1-1, with a weak D call TRBD1 (5 bases). Germline CDR1 and CDR2: ENHRY and SYGVKD. This CDR3 has 17 residues. Trimming shortened V by 0 bases and J by 1 base, and 15 bases separated the two germline ends.

The table lists this clone with a count of one. V and J are TRBV5-1 and TRBJ1-1; D call uncertain. The CDR3 totals 15 residues. Germline V CDR1 and CDR2: SGHRS, YFSETQ. The V end lost 3 bases, the J end lost 1 base, and 13 bases lay between the germline ends. The chain's CDR3 is CASSSDGPKNTEAFF. In DNA, the CDR3 is TGCGCCAGCAGCTCGGACGGACCGAAGAACACTGAAGCTTTCTTT.

This clone was seen repeatedly, ten times or more. J is TRBJ1-1 and V is TRBV10-1; D is unresolved. Germline CDR1 is WNHNN and CDR2 is SYGVQD (reference sequence). V was shortened by 6 bases and J by 1 base, with 9 bases between the two germline ends. This CDR3 is 13 amino acids long. DNA of the CDR3: TGCGCCAGCAGCCAACAAACGAACACTGAAGCTTTCTTT. It specifies CASSQQTNTEAFF.

This clone was seen a single time. This chain joins TRBV5-1 and TRBJ2-5; 9 bases map to TRBD2. The CDR3 is 13 amino acids. V lost 5 bases and J lost 4; bases outside the gene matches: 3. In germline, CDR1 is SGHRS, CDR2 YFSETQ. DNA for the CDR3: TGCGCCAGCAGGGCGGGGGGGCGAGAGACCCAGTACTTC. Protein product: CASRAGGRETQYF.

This clone was seen only once. The gene calls are TRBV18 and TRBJ2-2; 8 nucleotides match TRBD2. Germline V lookup: CDR1 KGHSH, CDR2 LQKENI. Trimming took 8 bases from V and 7 from J; bases not matched to a gene: 9. The CDR3 consists of 14 residues. CDR3 protein: CASRAGESNGELFF. CDR3 DNA: TGTGCCAGCCGAGCGGGAGAGAGCAACGGGGAGCTGTTTTTT.

The genes are TRBV6-1 and TRBJ2-7; no clear D gene. The germline V gene has CDR1 MNHNS and CDR2 SASEGT. Trimming stripped 3 bases from V and 3 bases from J, with 12 bases between. The CDR3 is made up of 14 amino acids. In DNA form, the CDR3 reads TGTGCCAGCAGTGAGAATGACCTACTCTACGAGCAGTACTTC. Protein product: CASSENDLLYEQYF.

The gene calls are TRBV7-2 and TRBJ2-5, with 14 bases fitting TRBD2. Germline CDR1 and CDR2: SGHTA and FQGNSA. With V trimmed by 5 bases and J by 1 base, 6 bases remained unmatched. This CDR3 region has 17 residues. The CDR3 spells CASSPGLAGARQETQYF. The CDR3 bases are TGTGCCAGCAGCCCGGGACTAGCGGGGGCCCGCCAAGAGACCCAGTACTTC.